The present T cell receptor beta chain was sequenced within a study of CD8 T cells in ankylosing spondylitis. Study-wide points: A motif in TCR beta, a set of eight highly homologous variants, appeared characteristic of ankylosing spondylitis blood.

TCRdb re-derived calls from the 5' RACE reads in MiXCR, one entry per CDR3 protein. The sample has around 440,000 distinct CDR3 sequences, roughly 18% seen once; the top ten hold approximately 1%. With respect to this clonotype: Its cognate antigen is unknown.

Trimming took 5 bases from V and 1 from J; bases not matched to a gene: 2. In germline, CDR1 is SGHAT, CDR2 FQNNGV. There are 16 residues in the CDR3. The rearrangement links TRBV11-2 to TRBJ2-3; TRBD2 agrees at 14 bases. The TCR sequence derives from a male donor with ankylosing spondylitis. Sequencing input: blood, either unsorted or a sorted T cell fraction (not recorded which). CDR3 amino acids: CASSTTSGGGTDTQYF. In DNA form, the CDR3 reads TGTGCCAGCAGCACGACTAGCGGGGGGGGCACAGATACGCAGTATTTT.